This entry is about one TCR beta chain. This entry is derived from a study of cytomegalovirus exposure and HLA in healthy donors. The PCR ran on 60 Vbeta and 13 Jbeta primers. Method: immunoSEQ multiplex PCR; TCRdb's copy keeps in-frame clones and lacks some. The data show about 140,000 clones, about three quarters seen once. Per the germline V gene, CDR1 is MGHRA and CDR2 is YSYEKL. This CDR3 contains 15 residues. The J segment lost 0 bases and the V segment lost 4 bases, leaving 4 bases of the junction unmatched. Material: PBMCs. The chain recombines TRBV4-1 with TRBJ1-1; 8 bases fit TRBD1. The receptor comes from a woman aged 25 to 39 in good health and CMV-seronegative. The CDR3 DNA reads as TGCGCCAGCAGCCTTGGACAGGGCTTGAACACTGAAGCTTTCTTT. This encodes CASSLGQGLNTEAFF.